This T cell receptor (beta chain) was documented in a study of T cell responses to AZD1222 COVID-19 vaccine. Sequenced by immunoSEQ multiplex PCR; TCRdb stores in-frame clones only, minus some. Of approximately 150,000 clones listed, roughly 90% were seen once; the top ten hold roughly 3.3%. The germline V gene encodes CDR1 ENHRY and CDR2 SYGVKD. Trimming shortened V by 6 bases and J by 4 bases, and 9 bases separated the two germline ends. The CDR3 runs 13 residues. Note on this clone: Its target is unknown.

Study results and limitations: The span of vaccine-associated CD4 TCRs extended across spike, with dominance at 160-218 and 743-854.

This receptor was taken from an adult who received the AZD1222 COVID-19 vaccine. Sequenced material: peripheral blood, taken 28 days after the second AZD1222 dose. The J gene is TRBJ1-4, the V gene TRBV10-3, with a tentative D call TRBD1 (5 bases). The CDR3 DNA reads TGTGCCATCAGCGCGGGGGGTAATGAAAAACTGTTTTTT. Protein: CAISAGGNEKLFF.